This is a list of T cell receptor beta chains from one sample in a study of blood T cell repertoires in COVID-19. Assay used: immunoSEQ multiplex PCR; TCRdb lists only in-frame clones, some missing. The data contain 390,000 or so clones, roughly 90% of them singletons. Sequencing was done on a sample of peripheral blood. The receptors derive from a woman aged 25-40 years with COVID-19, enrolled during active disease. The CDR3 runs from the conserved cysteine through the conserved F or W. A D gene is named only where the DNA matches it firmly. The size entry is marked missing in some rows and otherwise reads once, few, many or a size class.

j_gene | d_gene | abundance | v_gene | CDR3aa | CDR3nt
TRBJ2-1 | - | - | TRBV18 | CASSPPVGVDEQFF | TGTGCCAGCTCACCCCCGGTAGGGGTGGATGAGCAGTTCTTC
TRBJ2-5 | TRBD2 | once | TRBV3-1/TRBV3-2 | CASSQEPGLAGDLGYQETQYF | TGTGCCAGCAGCCAAGAGCCGGGACTAGCGGGGGACCTCGGGTACCAAGAGACCCAGTACTTC
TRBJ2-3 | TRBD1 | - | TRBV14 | CASSPRGRGFLDTQYF | TGTGCCAGCAGCCCCCGAGGCAGGGGGTTTCTGGATACGCAGTATTTT
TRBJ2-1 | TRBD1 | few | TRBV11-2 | CASSLRNRGRSNEQFF | TGTGCCAGCAGCTTACGAAACAGGGGGCGTTCGAATGAGCAGTTCTTC
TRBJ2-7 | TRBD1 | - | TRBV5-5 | CASSSGTDYEQYF | TGTGCCAGCAGCTCTGGGACAGACTACGAGCAGTACTTC
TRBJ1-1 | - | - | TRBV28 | CASSQTAAGEARSEAFF | TGTGCCAGCAGTCAAACGGCGGCAGGGGAAGCTCGGTCTGAAGCTTTCTTT
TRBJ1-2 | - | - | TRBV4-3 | CASSQDYRTETIYGYTF | TGCGCCAGCAGCCAAGACTATAGGACAGAGACTATCTATGGCTACACCTTC
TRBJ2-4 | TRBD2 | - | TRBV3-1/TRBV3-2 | CASSQDWRGLAGGIQIRKNIQYF | TGTGCCAGCAGCCAAGACTGGCGGGGACTAGCGGGGGGGATCCAGATCCGTAAAAACATTCAGTACTTC
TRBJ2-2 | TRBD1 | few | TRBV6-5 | CASRDRGAGELFF | TGTGCCAGCAGGGACAGGGGGGCCGGGGAGCTGTTTTTT
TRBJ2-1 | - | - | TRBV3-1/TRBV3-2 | CASSSLVSGEQFF | TGTGCCAGCAGCAGCCTCGTGAGCGGAGAGCAGTTCTTC
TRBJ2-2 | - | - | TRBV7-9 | CASSLRGIPTGELFF | TGTGCCAGCAGCTTACGAGGGATCCCAACCGGGGAGCTGTTTTTT
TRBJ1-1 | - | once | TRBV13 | CASSSGSNTEAFF | TGTGCCAGCAGCTCTGGCTCGAACACTGAAGCTTTCTTT
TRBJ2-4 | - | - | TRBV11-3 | CASSSEGGPSKNIQYF | TGTGCCAGCAGTAGCGAAGGAGGGCCGAGCAAAAACATTCAGTACTTC
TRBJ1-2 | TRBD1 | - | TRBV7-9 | CASSSTGGYYGYTF | TGTGCCAGCAGCTCAACAGGGGGATACTATGGCTACACCTTC
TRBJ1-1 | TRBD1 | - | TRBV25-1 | CASSAQGHTEAFF | TGTGCCAGCAGTGCACAGGGGCACACTGAAGCTTTCTTT
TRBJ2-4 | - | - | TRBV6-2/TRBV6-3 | CASSYGSEAKNIQYF | TGTGCCAGCAGTTACGGGAGCGAGGCCAAAAACATTCAGTACTTC
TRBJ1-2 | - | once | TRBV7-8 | CASSFLEQRTNYGYTF | TGTGCCAGCAGCTTTCTGGAACAGCGGACTAACTATGGCTACACCTTC
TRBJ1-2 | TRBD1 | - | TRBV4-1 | CASSHRTGYGYTF | TGCGCCAGCAGCCATCGGACAGGGTATGGCTACACCTTC
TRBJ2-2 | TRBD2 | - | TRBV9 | CASSGEAGGRTGELFF | TGTGCCAGCAGCGGGGAAGCGGGGGGACGGACCGGGGAGCTGTTTTTT
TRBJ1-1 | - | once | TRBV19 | CASSTTGNTEAFF | TGTGCCAGTAGCACGACAGGGAACACTGAAGCTTTCTTT
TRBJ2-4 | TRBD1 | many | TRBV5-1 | CASSYRDRGNIQYF | TGCGCCAGCAGCTATCGGGACAGGGGGAACATTCAGTACTTC
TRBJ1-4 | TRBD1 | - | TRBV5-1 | CASSLVAGTGLTNEKLFF | TGCGCCAGCAGCTTGGTGGCAGGGACAGGCCTAACTAATGAAAAACTGTTTTTT
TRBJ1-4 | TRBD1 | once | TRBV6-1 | CASSEVTGFGEKLFF | TGTGCCAGCAGTGAAGTGACAGGGTTCGGGGAAAAACTGTTTTTT
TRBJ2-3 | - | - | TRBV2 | CASSSLRSTDTQYF | TGTGCCAGCAGTTCCCTGAGAAGCACAGATACGCAGTATTTT